Below are 9 T cell receptor beta chains sequenced from a single sample in a study of blood T cell repertoires in COVID-19. TCRdb's copy holds only in-frame clones and misses some; the assay was immunoSEQ multiplex PCR. The repertoire holds tens of thousands of clones, roughly 87% seen once, with 29% in the top ten. What was sequenced was peripheral blood. These receptors all stem from a woman aged 80 or older with active or convalescent COVID-19.

The chain couples TRBV3-1 (or the pseudogene TRBV3-2) to TRBJ1-2; D might be TRBD1 (6 bases). The CDR3 is made up of 15 amino acids. The ends were cut back, 6 bases at V and 8 bases at J, with 22 bases in the middle. Per the germline V gene, CDR1 is LGHDT and CDR2 is YNNKEL (reference sequence). The CDR3 sequence is CASSPTVQNRDGYTF. CDR3 bases: TGTGCCAGCAGTCCCACCGTCCAAAACAGGGACGGCTACACCTTC.

This clone was counted between two and nine times. DNA of the CDR3: TGTGCCAGCAGCGCATCACTAGTCCACGAGCAGTACTTC. It specifies CASSASLVHEQYF. The chain recombines TRBV7-2 with TRBJ2-7, with TRBD2 as a possible D gene (5 bases). The V end lost 5 bases, the J end lost 5 bases, and 13 bases lay between the germline ends. The CDR3 sequence is 13 residues long. Germline CDR1 and CDR2: SGHTA and FQGNSA.

The V and J genes are TRBV28 and TRBJ2-5; D remains ambiguous. The CDR3 totals 12 residues. The germline V gene encodes CDR1 MDHEN and CDR2 SYDVKM. The V end was cut by 3 bases, the J end by 5 bases, with 7 bases between. The CDR3 here is CASSFMGETQYF. The CDR3 nucleotides are TGTGCCAGCAGTTTCATGGGCGAGACCCAGTACTTC.

This clone has only a few counts. One end of the junction is discordant with germline, which a read error may explain. This chain uses TRBV7-7 with TRBJ2-3; 7 bases are a match to TRBD1. The CDR3 is made up of 15 amino acids. Per the germline V gene, CDR1 is SSHAT and CDR2 is FNYEAQ (reference sequence). DNA of the CDR3: TGTGCTAGCAGCCGGGACAGCTCTAGCACAGATACGCAGTATTTT. Translating it yields CASSRDSSSTDTQYF.

V gene TRBV6-5 combines with J gene TRBJ1-3, with 8 bases that match TRBD1. The CDR3 has 15 amino acids. Germline V gene lookup returns CDR1 MNHEY and CDR2 SVGAGI. V shed 6 bases and J 0 bases; nucleotides not matched to a gene: 4. The CDR3 bases are TGTGCCAGCAGCCAGACAGGGGCCTCTGGAAACACCATATATTTT. Its translation is CASSQTGASGNTIYF.

This chain's CDR3 is CASSPEVQRGGLETQYF. CDR3 sequence (DNA): TGTGCCAGCTCACCAGAGGTACAGCGGGGGGGCCTAGAGACCCAGTACTTC. J is TRBJ2-5 and V is TRBV18; 10 positions agree with TRBD2. The CDR3 sequence is 17 residues long. V lost 2 bases and J lost 4; bases outside the gene matches: 10. CDR1 KGHSH and CDR2 LQKENI come from the germline V gene.

The sample holds a few counts of this clone. The V gene is TRBV5-5, the J gene TRBJ2-2; D is uncertain. The ends were cut back, 5 bases at V and 7 bases at J, with 12 bases in the middle. The CDR3 extends over 13 amino acids. Germline assignment: CDR1 SGHKS and CDR2 YYEKEE (reference sequence). The CDR3 region is CASRIYYGGELFF. CDR3 sequence (DNA): TGTGCCAGCAGGATCTACTATGGCGGGGAGCTGTTTTTT.

The genes are TRBV2 and TRBJ1-1, with D maybe TRBD1 (5 bases). CDR1 is SNHLY, CDR2 FYNNEI, per germline. CDR3 length equals 14 residues. V lost 4 bases to trimming and J lost 1 base, with 10 bases between them. Written as DNA, the CDR3 is TGTGCCAGCAGTGTGACAGTACCGAACACTGAAGCTTTCTTT. This sequence encodes CASSVTVPNTEAFF. Full variable domain (outside the CDR3, taken from reference TRBV2 and TRBJ1-1): EPEVTQTPSHQVTQMGQEVILRCVPISNHLYFYWYRQILGQKVEFLVSFYNNEISEKSEIFDDQFSVERPDGSNFTLKIRSTKLEDSAMYFCASSVTVPNTEAFFGQGTRLTVV.

CDR3 coding DNA: TGTGCCACCAGCAGAGAATTAGTGGGACAGGGTTTGGGCTATGGCTACACCTTC. This codes for CATSRELVGQGLGYGYTF. This chain joins TRBV15 and TRBJ1-2, with 9 positions matching TRBD1. The length of the CDR3 is 18 residues. V gave up 0 bases and J gave up 4 bases; unmatched junction bases: 12. Germline V gene lookup returns CDR1 LNHNV and CDR2 YYDKDF (reference sequence).